The source of this TCR beta chain is a study of T cell responses to AZD1222 COVID-19 vaccine. For the study at large: Second-dose timings of about 4 or about 12 weeks were pooled. Overall study findings and caveats: Donors were largely white British and mainly female; clonal diversity was possibly underestimated. Seropositive AZD1222 recipients at baseline numbered only 6 or 7. Reportedly, nearly half of unique spike TCRs recognized epitopes outside B.1.351/B.1.1.7 mutations.

This CDR3 has 15 amino acids. Looked up from germline, CDR1 is SEHNR and CDR2 is FQNEAQ (reference sequence). Trimming cost V 3 bases and J 5 bases; bases outside gene matches: 7. This clone is a singleton in its sample. What it binds is unknown. The table came from immunoSEQ multiplex PCR; TCRdb's copy has only in-frame clones and leaves some out. Of approximately 160,000 clones in the sample, 85% to 95% are singletons; the top ten hold over 0.8%. Sequencing used peripheral blood, obtained on day 0 of AZD1222 vaccination. This TCR was recovered from an adult in good health. The chain uses TRBV7-9 and TRBJ2-1, with 7 bases matching TRBD1. The CDR3 nucleotides are TGTGCCAGCAGCTTCGTCAGGGGGTCCCACAATGAGCAGTTCTTC. The encoded protein is CASSFVRGSHNEQFF.